These 25 T cell receptor beta chains came from one sample sequenced in a study of T cell clones after liver transplantation. Using immunoSEQ multiplex PCR, the repertoire was profiled, and TCRdb retains in-frame clones only, with some absent. The repertoire holds just over 80,000 clones, about 82% seen once, with approximately 0.47% in the top ten. The input for sequencing was CD4+ T cells from blood, taken just over 45 months after liver transplant. These receptors were obtained from a human patient who received a liver transplant. The T cells may come from the graft donor.

The J gene is TRBJ2-7, the V gene TRBV19; TRBD1 might be the D (6 bases). Trimming stripped 8 bases from V and 2 bases from J, with 13 bases between. This CDR3 region has 13 residues. Germline CDR1 reads LNHDA; CDR2 reads SQIVND (reference sequence). The CDR3 DNA sequence: TGTGCCAGTTCAGACAGGACGGCCTACGAGCAGTACTTC. Amino acids: CASSDRTAYEQYF.

The rearrangement uses TRBV7-2 and TRBJ1-1; D is unresolved. CDR1 is SGHTA, CDR2 FQGNSA, per germline. The CDR3 contains 14 residues. V lost 4 bases to trimming and J lost 3 bases, with 12 bases between them. As DNA, the CDR3 is TGTGCCAGCAGCTCCCAGAAGGGAGACACTGAAGCTTTCTTT. Protein: CASSSQKGDTEAFF.

This clone has a handful of counts. V gene TRBV5-4 combines with J gene TRBJ2-7; no definite D call. Germline V gives CDR1 SGHNT, CDR2 YYREEE (reference sequence). Trimming took 1 base from V and 2 from J, leaving 7 bases between them. This CDR3 region has 13 residues. In DNA form, the CDR3 reads TGTGCCAGCAGCTTGAAGGGCGCCTACGAGCAGTACTTC. It codes for CASSLKGAYEQYF.

This rearrangement joins TRBV2 to TRBJ2-7; D is unresolved. CDR1 SNHLY and CDR2 FYNNEI come from the germline V gene. The CDR3 runs to 13 residues. The V gene lost 7 bases and the J gene lost 2 bases, with 12 bases spanning the gap. The CDR3 sequence: CASILGPTYEQYF. In DNA, the CDR3 is TGTGCCAGCATCCTTGGCCCAACCTACGAGCAGTACTTC.

This clone was observed a handful of times. The rearrangement uses TRBV2 and TRBJ1-5; the match to TRBD1 covers 7 bases. V lost 8 bases to trimming and J lost 1 base; unmatched junction nucleotides: 8. Germline CDR1 SNHLY, CDR2 FYNNEI. This CDR3 is built from 15 residues. The CDR3 nucleotides are TGTGCCAGCGTATTCCAGGGGGGAAGCAATCAGCCCCAGCATTTT. As protein: CASVFQGGSNQPQHF.

The gene calls are TRBV5-1 and TRBJ2-2, with TRBD2 matching over 8 bases. CDR3 length equals 17 residues. V was clipped by 1 base and J by 6 bases; unmatched bases: 11. Germline V gene lookup returns CDR1 SGHRS and CDR2 YFSETQ. The CDR3 reads CASSLQGSGSFAGELFF. The CDR3 region has the DNA TGCGCCAGCAGCTTGCAGGGGAGCGGGAGCTTCGCCGGGGAGCTGTTTTTT.

The CDR3 protein is CASSFGGGSNQPQHF. In DNA form, the CDR3 reads TGTGCCAGCAGTTTCGGGGGGGGATCCAATCAGCCCCAGCATTTT. The chain links TRBV28 to TRBJ1-5, with D possibly matching TRBD1 (5 bases). The CDR3 contains 15 residues. V lost 3 bases and J 3 bases, leaving 12 bases between the germline ends. Germline V gene sequence: CDR1 MDHEN, CDR2 SYDVKM. The complete variable domain, with remaining parts taken from reference TRBV28 and TRBJ1-5, reads DVKVTQSSRYLVKRTGEKVFLECVQDMDHENMFWYRQDPGLGLRLIYFSYDVKMKEKGDIPEGYSVSREKKERFSLILESASTNQTSMYLCASSFGGGSNQPQHFGDGTRLSIL.

This chain links TRBV2 with TRBJ2-1, with TRBD2 matching 8 bases. Germline lookup yields CDR1 SNHLY and CDR2 FYNNEI. V lost 5 bases to trimming and J lost 6 bases; unmatched junction nucleotides: 6. The CDR3 sequence is 14 residues long. The CDR3, as DNA: TGTGCCAGCAGTCAAAACCTAGCGGGCAATGAGCAGTTCTTC. Protein sequence: CASSQNLAGNEQFF.

The J gene is TRBJ1-2, the V gene TRBV15; D ambiguous. The CDR3 spans 14 residues. Germline V lookup: CDR1 LNHNV, CDR2 YYDKDF (reference sequence). The V end lost 0 bases, the J end lost 5 bases, and 10 bases lay between the germline ends. CDR3 sequence (DNA): TGTGCCACCAGCAGAGACTCGCTCGCTTATGGCTACACCTTC. Its translation is CATSRDSLAYGYTF.

This clone is a singleton in its sample. Other DNA sequences in this sample translate to the same CDR3. This chain links TRBV5-1 with TRBJ2-7; the D gene could be TRBD1 or TRBD2 (6 bases each). Looked up from germline, CDR1 is SGHRS and CDR2 is YFSETQ. V shed 3 bases and J shed 3 bases, with 10 bases lying between them. This CDR3 has 13 amino acids. Here the CDR3 reads CASSSGGRYEQYF. For the CDR3, the DNA is TGCGCCAGCAGCTCTGGGGGGCGCTACGAGCAGTACTTC.

Only one count was recorded for this clone. CDR3 DNA: TGTGCCAGCAGCTCCTCCTACGAGCAGTACTTC. Translated: CASSSSYEQYF. This sequence joins TRBV11-2 and TRBJ2-7, with D unresolved. Germline loops: CDR1 SGHAT, CDR2 FQNNGV. V shed 4 bases and J shed 0 bases, with 1 base lying between them. The CDR3 has 11 amino acids. The full variable domain, its missing parts supplied by reference TRBV11-2 and TRBJ2-7, is EAGVAQSPRYKIIEKRQSVAFWCNPISGHATLYWYQQILGQGPKLLIQFQNNGVVDDSQLPKDRFSAERLKGVDSTLKIQPAKLEDSAVYLCASSSSYEQYFGPGTRLTVT.

The chain recombines TRBV7-2 with TRBJ1-1, with D possibly matching TRBD1 (6 bases). In germline, CDR1 is SGHTA, CDR2 FQGNSA. Trimming cost V 5 bases and J 3 bases, with 22 bases left between them. CDR3 length: 17 amino acids. The CDR3 bases are TGTGCCAGCAGCCGAGTTTCGGGACAAAACCTCTACACTGAAGCTTTCTTT. It codes for CASSRVSGQNLYTEAFF.

The chain is built from TRBV28 and TRBJ1-5, with D unresolved. Between the trimmed V and J ends, which lost 7 bases and 4 bases, there was a span of 11 bases. The germline CDR1 and CDR2 sequences are MDHEN and SYDVKM. This CDR3 spans 13 amino acids. The CDR3 region is CASNGRNNQPQHF. The CDR3 coding sequence is TGTGCCAGCAACGGGAGGAATAATCAGCCCCAGCATTTT.

The chain combines TRBV28 with TRBJ1-5; no reliable D call. There are 13 residues in the CDR3. The V gene lost 7 bases and the J gene lost 0 bases, with 7 bases spanning the gap. Per germline, CDR1 MDHEN and CDR2 SYDVKM. CDR3 bases: TGTGCCAGCACCAGTTATAGCAATCAGCCCCAGCATTTT. Translation: CASTSYSNQPQHF.

This chain uses TRBV2 with TRBJ2-1; 8 nucleotides align to TRBD1. V was clipped by 3 bases and J by 7 bases; unmatched bases: 8. The length of the CDR3 is 15 residues. CDR1 and CDR2 (germline): SNHLY, FYNNEI. CDR3 sequence reads: CASSDPQGALNEQFF. Written as DNA, the CDR3 is TGTGCCAGCAGTGATCCCCAGGGGGCTTTAAATGAGCAGTTCTTC.

This chain links TRBV6-6 with TRBJ1-1, with 8 bases fitting TRBD1. Per the germline V gene, CDR1 is MNHNY and CDR2 is SVGAGI (reference sequence). J gave up 5 bases and V 5 bases, and 7 bases lay outside the gene matches. The CDR3 length is 14 residues. DNA for the CDR3: TGTGCCAGCAGTAGAACGACAGGGGAGACTGAAGCTTTCTTT. This codes for CASSRTTGETEAFF.

A single count supports this clone. The V and J genes are TRBV29-1 and TRBJ2-7; 10 bases line up with TRBD2. CDR1 and CDR2 from the germline V gene are SQVTM and ANQGSEA. Losses at the gene ends were 7 bases for V and 6 bases for J; bases not matched to a gene: 9. The CDR3 totals 13 residues. CDR3 sequence reads: CSAQEREGREQYF. The DNA for the CDR3 is TGCAGCGCCCAAGAGCGGGAGGGCCGCGAGCAGTACTTC.

The rearrangement joins TRBV5-1 to TRBJ1-3; no definite D call. The CDR3 has 15 residues. Germline lookup yields CDR1 SGHRS and CDR2 YFSETQ. Trimming removed 0 bases from V and 7 bases from J, with 14 bases in between. CDR3 sequence (DNA): TGCGCCAGCAGCTTGGGGCCTAACGAGGAGAACACCATATATTTT. Translating gives CASSLGPNEENTIYF.

The rearrangement joins TRBV5-1 to TRBJ2-3, with TRBD2 matching 8 bases. This CDR3 has 17 amino acids. V was pared by 4 bases and J by 1 base, with 11 bases of the junction left unmatched. Germline CDR1 and CDR2: SGHRS and YFSETQ. CDR3 amino acids: CASSLPRAGGGTDTQYF. DNA of the CDR3: TGCGCCAGCAGCCTACCCCGGGCGGGAGGTGGCACAGATACGCAGTATTTT.

This clone appeared a single time. This chain connects TRBV14 to TRBJ2-7; 9 bases map to TRBD2. The CDR3 has 16 amino acids. The J segment lost 5 bases and the V segment lost 3 bases, leaving 11 bases of the junction unmatched. Germline V gene data show CDR1 as SGHDN and CDR2 as FVKESK. The CDR3, as DNA: TGTGCCAGCAGCCACCTTTTAGCGGGAGAAATGGACGAGCAGTACTTC. Translated, it gives CASSHLLAGEMDEQYF.

The genes are TRBV7-9 and TRBJ2-3; TRBD2 agrees at 8 bases. CDR1 and CDR2 (germline): SEHNR, FQNEAQ (reference sequence). Trimming at V came to 2 bases and at J to 4 bases, leaving 5 bases not matched to a gene. The CDR3 has 15 residues. CDR3 sequence: CASSLSSGSSDTQYF. The CDR3 bases are TGTGCCAGCAGCTTATCGAGCGGGAGCTCAGATACGCAGTATTTT.

The chain carries TRBV5-1 and TRBJ1-4; D is unclear. There are 15 residues in the CDR3. The germline CDR1 and CDR2 sequences are SGHRS and YFSETQ. V dropped 1 base and J dropped 4 bases, with 11 bases sitting between them. The CDR3 DNA follows: TGCGCCAGCAGCTTGCTTGGACCTATTAATGAAAAACTGTTTTTT. As protein: CASSLLGPINEKLFF.

This chain connects TRBV5-4 to TRBJ2-5; D is perhaps TRBD1 (5 bases). Deletions cut 4 bases from V and 5 bases from J, with 15 bases between. Germline V gene data show CDR1 as SGHNT and CDR2 as YYREEE (reference sequence). The CDR3 runs to 14 residues. CDR3 region: CASSPSRARETQYF. DNA of the CDR3: TGTGCCAGCAGCCCAAGCAGGGCCCGGGAGACCCAGTACTTC.

The chain carries TRBV25-1 and TRBJ2-3; 7 nucleotides align to TRBD2. CDR3 length: 14 residues. Per the germline V gene, CDR1 is MGHDK and CDR2 is SYGVNS. The J segment lost 4 bases and the V segment lost 7 bases, leaving 8 bases of the junction unmatched. CDR3 residues: CASKSGGSADTQYF. The CDR3 DNA sequence: TGTGCCAGCAAGTCGGGCGGGAGCGCAGATACGCAGTATTTT.

The chain carries TRBV11-2 and TRBJ2-5, with a tentative D call TRBD2 (6 bases). The CDR3 runs 16 residues. Trimming shortened V by 4 bases and J by 1 base, and 16 bases separated the two germline ends. Per the germline V gene, CDR1 is SGHAT and CDR2 is FQNNGV. CDR3 sequence (DNA): TGTGCCAGCAGCTCCAACGTGGGGCGGGGCCAAGAGACCCAGTACTTC. Protein: CASSSNVGRGQETQYF.